This TCR beta chain was recorded in a study of T-cell reconstitution after alpha-beta-depleted transplantation in children. TCRbeta library preparation incorporated unique molecular identifiers. Each CDR3 protein is one row after TCRdb ran MiXCR on the PCR reads. Here the sample spans hundreds of thousands of distinct CDR3 sequences, less than 35% being singletons. The CDR3 is made up of 14 amino acids. Germline lookup yields CDR1 MNHNS and CDR2 SASEGT. Unmatched junction bases numbered 4, after V lost 5 bases and J lost 4 bases. This receptor was identified in a human donor who donated a stem cell graft to a child with aplastic anemia. This chain uses TRBV6-1 with TRBJ1-1; 10 nucleotides match TRBD1. The material sequenced was PBMCs from the stem cell graft donor, taken from the stem cell graft. As DNA, the CDR3 is TGTGCCAGCAGTCGGGGACAGGGGTTCACTGAAGCTTTCTTT. It codes for CASSRGQGFTEAFF.